This T cell receptor (beta chain) was observed in a study of cytomegalovirus exposure and HLA in healthy donors. The overall study: Earlier work reported 117 million unique TCR beta sequences from about 200 million T cells.

Primers for the PCR totalled 60 Vbeta and 13 Jbeta. TCRdb keeps only in-frame clones here, not all; method: immunoSEQ multiplex PCR. Here the sample spans 100,000 to 150,000 clones, 65% to 80% being singletons. Study findings and constraints: Most observed TCR sequences were rare, whereas some public TCRs were detected in many donors. Among donors in an Asian-associated ancestry cluster, a later analysis reportedly found fewer N-insertions than the roughly 670-donor mean. Productive rates of about 87% or about 30% were seen for most TCR beta V segments in an earlier analysis.

The trim removed 6 bases at V and 1 base at J, leaving 5 bases unmatched. The CDR3 totals 15 residues. The V gene's germline CDR1 is SGHAT and CDR2 FQNNGV. This clone was recorded once. The antigen is unknown. The sequence derives from a woman in her thirties or forties in good health and CMV-seropositive. The material sequenced was PBMCs. The gene calls are TRBV11-2 and TRBJ2-5, with 10 bases aligning to TRBD2. This CDR3 reads CASRPLAGTQETQYF. In DNA form, the CDR3 reads TGTGCCAGCAGACCACTAGCGGGGACCCAAGAGACCCAGTACTTC.